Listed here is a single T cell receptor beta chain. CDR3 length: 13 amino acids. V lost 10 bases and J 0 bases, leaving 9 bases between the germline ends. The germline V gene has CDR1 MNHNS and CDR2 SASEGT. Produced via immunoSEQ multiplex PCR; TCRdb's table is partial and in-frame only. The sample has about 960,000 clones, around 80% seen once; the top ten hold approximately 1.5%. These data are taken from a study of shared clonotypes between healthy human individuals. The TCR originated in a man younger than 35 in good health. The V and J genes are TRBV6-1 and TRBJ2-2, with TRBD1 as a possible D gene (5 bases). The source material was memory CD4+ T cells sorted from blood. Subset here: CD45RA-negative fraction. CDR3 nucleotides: TGTGCCACCAGGACACCGAACACCGGGGAGCTGTTTTTT. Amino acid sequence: CATRTPNTGELFF.